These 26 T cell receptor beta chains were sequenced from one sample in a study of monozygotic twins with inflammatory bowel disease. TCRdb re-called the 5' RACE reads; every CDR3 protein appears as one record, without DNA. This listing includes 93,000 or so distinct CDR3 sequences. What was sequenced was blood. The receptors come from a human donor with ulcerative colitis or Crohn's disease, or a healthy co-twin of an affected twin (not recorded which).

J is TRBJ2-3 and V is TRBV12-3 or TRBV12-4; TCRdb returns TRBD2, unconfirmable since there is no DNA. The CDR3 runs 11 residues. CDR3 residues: CASSFTSTQYF.

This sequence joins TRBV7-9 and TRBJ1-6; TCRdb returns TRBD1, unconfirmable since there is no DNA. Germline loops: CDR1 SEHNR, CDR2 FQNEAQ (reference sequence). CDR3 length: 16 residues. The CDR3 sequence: CASSDSDTGRGGTLHF.

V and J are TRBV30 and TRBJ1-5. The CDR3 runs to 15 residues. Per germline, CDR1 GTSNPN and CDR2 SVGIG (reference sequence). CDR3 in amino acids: CAWSKDLGSNQPQHF.

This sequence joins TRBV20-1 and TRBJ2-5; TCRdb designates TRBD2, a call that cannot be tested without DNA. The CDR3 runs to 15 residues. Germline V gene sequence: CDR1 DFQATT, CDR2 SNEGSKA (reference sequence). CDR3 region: CSARDSWGGGETQYF.

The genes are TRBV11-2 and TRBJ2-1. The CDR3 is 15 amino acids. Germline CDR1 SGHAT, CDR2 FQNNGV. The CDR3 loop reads CASSLAGLSYNEQFF.

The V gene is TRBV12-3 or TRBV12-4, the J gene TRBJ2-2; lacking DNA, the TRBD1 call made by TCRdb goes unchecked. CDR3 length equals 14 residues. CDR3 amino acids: CASSNTGDTGELFF.

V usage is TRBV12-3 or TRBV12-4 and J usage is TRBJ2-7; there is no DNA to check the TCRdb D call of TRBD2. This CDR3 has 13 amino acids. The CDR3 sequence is CASSLYEGYEQYF.

CDR3 sequence reads: CASSQELLFTGELFF. This sequence joins TRBV4-3 and TRBJ2-2. CDR1 and CDR2 (germline): LGHNA, YSLEER. The CDR3 contains 15 residues.

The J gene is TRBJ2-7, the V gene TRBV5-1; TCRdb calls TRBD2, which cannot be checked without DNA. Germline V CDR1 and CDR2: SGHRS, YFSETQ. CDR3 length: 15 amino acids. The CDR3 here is CASSVETSTFYEQYF. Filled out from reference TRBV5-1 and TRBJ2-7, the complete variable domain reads KAGVTQTPRYLIKTRGQQVTLSCSPISGHRSVSWYQQTPGQGLQFLFEYFSETQRNKGNFPGRFSGRQFSNSRSEMNVSTLELGDSALYLCASSVETSTFYEQYFGPGTRLTVT.

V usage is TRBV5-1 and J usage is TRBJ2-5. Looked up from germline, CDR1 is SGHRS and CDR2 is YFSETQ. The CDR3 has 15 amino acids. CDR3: CASSWGTEKQETQYF.

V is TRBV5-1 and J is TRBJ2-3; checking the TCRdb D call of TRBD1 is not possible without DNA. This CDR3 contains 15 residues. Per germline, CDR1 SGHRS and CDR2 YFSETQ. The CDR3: CASSYRDKSTDTQYF.

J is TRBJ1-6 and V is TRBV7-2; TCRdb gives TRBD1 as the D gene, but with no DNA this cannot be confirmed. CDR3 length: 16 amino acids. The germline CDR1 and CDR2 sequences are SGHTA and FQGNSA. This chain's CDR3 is CASSLSGTGTNSPLHF. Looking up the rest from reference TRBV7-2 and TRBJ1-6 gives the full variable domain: GAGVSQSPSNKVTEKGKDVELRCDPISGHTALYWYRQSLGQGLEFLIYFQGNSAPDKSGLPSDRFSAERTGGSVSTLTIQRTQQEDSAVYLCASSLSGTGTNSPLHFGNGTRLTVT.

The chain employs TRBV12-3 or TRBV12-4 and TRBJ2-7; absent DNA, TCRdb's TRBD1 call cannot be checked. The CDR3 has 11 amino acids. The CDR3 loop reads CASKTGAEQYF.

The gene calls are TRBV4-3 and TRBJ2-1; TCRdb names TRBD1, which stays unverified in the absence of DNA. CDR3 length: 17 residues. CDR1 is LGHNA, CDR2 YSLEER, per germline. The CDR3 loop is CSSSPGASGRSYNEQFF.

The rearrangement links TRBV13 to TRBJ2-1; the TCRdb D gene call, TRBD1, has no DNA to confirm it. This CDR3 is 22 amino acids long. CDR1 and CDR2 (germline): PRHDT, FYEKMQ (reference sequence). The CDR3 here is CAGSVPGHSSERGRGSYNEQFF. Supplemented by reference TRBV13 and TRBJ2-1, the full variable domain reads AAGVIQSPRHLIKEKRETATLKCYPIPRHDTVYWYQQGPGQDPQFLISFYEKMQSDKGSIPDRFSAQQFSDYHSELNMSSLELGDSALYFCAGSVPGHSSERGRGSYNEQFFGPGTRLTVL.

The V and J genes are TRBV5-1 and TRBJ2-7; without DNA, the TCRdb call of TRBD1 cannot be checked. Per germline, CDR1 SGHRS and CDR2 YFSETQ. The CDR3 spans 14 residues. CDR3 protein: CASSSPGQGYEQYF.

This CDR3 is CASSFGINEQFF. The J gene is TRBJ2-1, the V gene TRBV7-2. The CDR3 totals 12 residues. Germline CDR1 is SGHTA and CDR2 is FQGNSA. Complete variable domain (other parts from reference TRBV7-2 and TRBJ2-1): GAGVSQSPSNKVTEKGKDVELRCDPISGHTALYWYRQSLGQGLEFLIYFQGNSAPDKSGLPSDRFSAERTGGSVSTLTIQRTQQEDSAVYLCASSFGINEQFFGPGTRLTVL.

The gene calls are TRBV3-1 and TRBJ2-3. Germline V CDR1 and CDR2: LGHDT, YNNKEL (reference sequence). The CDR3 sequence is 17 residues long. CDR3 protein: CASSQDQFFPSTDTQYF.

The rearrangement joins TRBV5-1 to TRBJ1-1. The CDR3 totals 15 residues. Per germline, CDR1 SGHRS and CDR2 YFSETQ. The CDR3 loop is CASSTPDLPNTEAFF.

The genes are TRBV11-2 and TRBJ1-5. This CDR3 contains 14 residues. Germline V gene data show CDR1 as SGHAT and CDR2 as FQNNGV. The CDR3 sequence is CASSLDQANQPQHF.

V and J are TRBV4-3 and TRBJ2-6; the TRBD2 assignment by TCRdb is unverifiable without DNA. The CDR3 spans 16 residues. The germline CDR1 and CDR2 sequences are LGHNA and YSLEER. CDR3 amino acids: CASSQDYPSRANVLTF.

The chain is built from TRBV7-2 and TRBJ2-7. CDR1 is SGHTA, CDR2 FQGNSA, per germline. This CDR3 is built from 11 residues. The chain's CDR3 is CASSENYEQYF.

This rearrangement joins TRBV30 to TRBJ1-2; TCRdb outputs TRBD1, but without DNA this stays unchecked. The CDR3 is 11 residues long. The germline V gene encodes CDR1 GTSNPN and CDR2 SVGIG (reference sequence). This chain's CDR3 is CAGGGTYGYTF.

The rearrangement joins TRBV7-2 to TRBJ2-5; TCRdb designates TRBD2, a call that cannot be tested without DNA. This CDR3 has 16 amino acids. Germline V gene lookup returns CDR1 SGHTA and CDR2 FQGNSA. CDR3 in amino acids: CASSLALTRTQETQYF.

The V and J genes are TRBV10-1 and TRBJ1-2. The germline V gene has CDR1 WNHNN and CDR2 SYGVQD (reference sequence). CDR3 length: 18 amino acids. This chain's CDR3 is CASSEVPGVESTNYGYTF.

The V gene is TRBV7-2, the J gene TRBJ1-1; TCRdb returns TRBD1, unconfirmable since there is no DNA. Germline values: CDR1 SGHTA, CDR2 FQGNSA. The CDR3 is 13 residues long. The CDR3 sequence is CASSAQGSSEAFF.